A selection of T cell receptor beta chains follows, all from one sample in a study of T cells in Graves' hyperthyroidism and ophthalmopathy. TCRdb independently ran MiXCR on the multiplex PCR reads; one entry per CDR3 protein. Counted here are about 300,000 distinct CDR3 sequences, around a quarter occurring once; the ten biggest clones make up roughly a quarter. Sequencing was carried out using blood. The source is a man aged 35 to 55 with Graves' hyperthyroidism that later progressed to Graves' ophthalmopathy. Each CDR3 is given with its conserved first and last residue. Each record gives: clone size, V gene, J gene, D gene, CDR3 protein, CDR3 DNA. The D gene is left open where the match is weak. Clone size is not always given. Where it is, it says once, few, many or a class for expanded clones.

abundance: many
v_gene: TRBV29-1
j_gene: TRBJ2-7
d_gene: -
CDR3aa: CSVAGQTYEQYF
CDR3nt: TGCAGCGTTGCCGGACAGACCTACGAGCAGTACTTC

abundance: many
v_gene: TRBV6-2/TRBV6-3
j_gene: TRBJ2-3
d_gene: -
CDR3aa: CASSSTGLTDTQYF
CDR3nt: TGTGCCAGCAGTTCGACAGGTCTAACAGATACGCAGTATTTT

abundance: -
v_gene: TRBV20-1
j_gene: TRBJ2-5
d_gene: -
CDR3aa: CSLALGGSETQYF
CDR3nt: TGCAGCTTAGCATTGGGTGGTTCGGAGACCCAGTACTTC

abundance: many
v_gene: TRBV9
j_gene: TRBJ2-2
d_gene: TRBD2
CDR3aa: CASSAGLAGGLTGELFF
CDR3nt: TGTGCCAGCAGCGCAGGACTAGCGGGAGGGTTGACCGGGGAGCTGTTTTTT

abundance: -
v_gene: TRBV20-1
j_gene: TRBJ1-5
d_gene: TRBD1
CDR3aa: CSATTGSQPQHF
CDR3nt: TGCAGTGCTACGACAGGGTCACAGCCCCAGCATTTT

abundance: many
v_gene: TRBV6-5
j_gene: TRBJ2-7
d_gene: TRBD1
CDR3aa: CASSRQGYEQYF
CDR3nt: TGTGCCAGCAGCCGACAGGGATACGAGCAGTACTTC

abundance: many
v_gene: TRBV27
j_gene: TRBJ2-7
d_gene: -
CDR3aa: CASRRESEQYF
CDR3nt: TGTGCCAGCAGAAGAGAGTCCGAGCAGTACTTC

abundance: many
v_gene: TRBV24-1
j_gene: TRBJ2-7
d_gene: -
CDR3aa: CATSRGREQYF
CDR3nt: TGTGCCACCAGTCGGGGGAGAGAGCAGTACTTC

abundance: -
v_gene: TRBV3-1
j_gene: TRBJ2-4
d_gene: TRBD2
CDR3aa: CASSRGTSQRIRQDF
CDR3nt: TGTGCCAGCAGCCGGGGGACTAGTCAGAGGATTCGTCAGGACTTC

abundance: many
v_gene: TRBV30
j_gene: TRBJ2-2
d_gene: -
CDR3aa: CAWSRTVVGELFF
CDR3nt: TGTGCCTGGAGTCGGACCGTGGTCGGGGAGCTGTTTTTT

abundance: many
v_gene: TRBV5-1
j_gene: TRBJ2-2
d_gene: TRBD2
CDR3aa: CASSLGLAGGGELFF
CDR3nt: TGCGCCAGCAGCTTGGGACTAGCGGGAGGCGGGGAGCTGTTTTTT

abundance: many
v_gene: TRBV12-3/TRBV12-4
j_gene: TRBJ2-5
d_gene: TRBD2
CDR3aa: CASSFPQGLAGQETQYF
CDR3nt: TGTGCCAGCAGTTTCCCCCAGGGACTAGCGGGTCAAGAGACCCAGTACTTC

abundance: many
v_gene: TRBV7-2
j_gene: TRBJ2-7
d_gene: -
CDR3aa: CASSLVLARSYEQYF
CDR3nt: TGTGCCAGCAGCTTAGTGTTAGCCCGCTCCTACGAGCAGTACTTC

abundance: -
v_gene: TRBV5-1
j_gene: TRBJ2-5
d_gene: -
CDR3aa: CASSLQEVETQYF
CDR3nt: TGCGCCAGCAGCCTTCAGGAGGTGGAGACCCAGTACTTC

abundance: many
v_gene: TRBV29-1
j_gene: TRBJ2-7
d_gene: -
CDR3aa: CSLRDGSYEQYF
CDR3nt: TGCAGCCTAAGAGACGGCTCCTACGAGCAGTACTTC

abundance: many
v_gene: TRBV12-3/TRBV12-4
j_gene: TRBJ1-5
d_gene: -
CDR3aa: CASSFGRQNNQPQHF
CDR3nt: TGTGCCAGCAGTTTTGGGAGACAAAACAATCAGCCCCAGCATTTT